Each of the 9 T cell receptor beta chains below was sequenced from the same sample in a study of CD8 T cells in Susac syndrome. After extraction with the RNeasy kit, about 0.5 to 1 ug of the RNA was reverse transcribed using random hexamers. Each CDR3 protein is one row after TCRdb ran MiXCR on the immunoSEQ multiplex PCR reads. The sample holds tens of thousands of distinct CDR3 sequences, around 94% seen once. The specimen sequenced was CD4+ T cells from PBMCs. The receptors originated from a human donor with Susac syndrome.

The V and J genes are TRBV12-3 or TRBV12-4 and TRBJ2-2, with D tentatively TRBD1 (5 bases). CDR3 length: 15 amino acids. The V end was cut by 5 bases, the J end by 5 bases, with 15 bases between. CDR3 coding DNA: TGTGCCAGCAGTCCACAGGTTGGAGCTACCGGGGAGCTGTTTTTT. Protein sequence: CASSPQVGATGELFF.

J is TRBJ2-3 and V is TRBV20-1; D call uncertain. V lost 6 bases and J 0 bases, leaving 16 bases between the germline ends. Germline V gene sequence: CDR1 DFQATT, CDR2 SNEGSKA (reference sequence). The CDR3 covers 15 residues. CDR3: CSASPQSTSTDTQYF. CDR3 DNA: TGCAGTGCCTCTCCCCAGTCTACTAGCACAGATACGCAGTATTTT.

The chain combines TRBV18 with TRBJ2-1; possibly TRBD2 for D (5 bases). The ends were cut back, 6 bases at V and 8 bases at J, with 11 bases in the middle. In germline, CDR1 is KGHSH, CDR2 LQKENI. This CDR3 contains 12 residues. The CDR3 nucleotides read TGTGCCAGCTCGGGGAGAAGGGATGAGCAGTTCTTC. This translates into CASSGRRDEQFF.

Of note for this clonotype: One end of the junction is discordant with germline, which a read error may explain. The gene calls are TRBV7-2 and TRBJ2-5; no clear D. The germline gives CDR1 SGHTA, CDR2 FQGNSA. The CDR3 spans 13 residues. CDR3 protein: CANSLVAEKTQYF. The CDR3 DNA reads TGTGCCAACAGCTTAGTCGCGGAGAAGACCCAGTACTTC. The variable domain in full, completed from reference TRBV7-2 and TRBJ2-5, reads GAGVSQSPSNKVTEKGKDVELRCDPISGHTALYWYRQSLGQGLEFLIYFQGNSAPDKSGLPSDRFSAERTGGSVSTLTIQRTQQEDSAVYLCANSLVAEKTQYFGPGTRLLVL.

This chain's CDR3 is CASSRWPEQYF. The CDR3 bases are TGTGCCAGCAGCCGATGGCCCGAGCAGTACTTC. The J gene is TRBJ2-7, the V gene TRBV6-2 or TRBV6-3, with D unclear. Trimming removed 6 bases at V and 6 bases at J, with 9 bases between. This CDR3 is built from 11 residues. The V gene's germline CDR1 is MNHEY and CDR2 SVGEGT.

V and J are TRBV28 and TRBJ1-2; D is unclear. The CDR3 has 13 residues. Germline CDR1 is MDHEN and CDR2 is SYDVKM. With 11 bases removed from V and 8 bases from J, the gap between germline ends came to 21 bases. The CDR3 nucleotides read TGTGCCGTGTTAATATCAGGCCTTGGGGGCTACACCTTC. Translation: CAVLISGLGGYTF.

The chain has TRBV12-3 or TRBV12-4 and TRBJ2-5; D unclear. The V end lost 5 bases, the J end lost 1 base, and 17 bases lay between the germline ends. The CDR3 runs to 16 residues. CDR3 DNA sequence: TGTGCCAGCAGTCCCCTGACACCGGCCCCCCAAGAGACCCAGTACTTC. Protein product: CASSPLTPAPQETQYF.

The rearrangement uses TRBV29-1 and TRBJ2-3; 7 bases align to TRBD2. The CDR3 sequence is 14 residues long. Germline V gene lookup returns CDR1 SQVTM and CDR2 ANQGSEA. Germline trimming cut 4 bases from V and 1 base from J; bases unmatched to any gene: 5. In DNA form, the CDR3 reads TGCAGCGTTGGTGGACTAGTGGGCACAGATACGCAGTATTTT. Protein: CSVGGLVGTDTQYF.

The rearrangement uses TRBV4-1 and TRBJ2-7; TRBD2 might be the D (7 bases). This CDR3 has 19 amino acids. Per the germline V gene, CDR1 is MGHRA and CDR2 is YSYEKL. V was trimmed by 3 bases and J by 6 bases, leaving 30 bases between them. DNA of the CDR3: TGCGCCAGCAGCCATCTGGACATCCCCGGGGGGCCCCTTTTGTTCGAGCAGTACTTC. This codes for CASSHLDIPGGPLLFEQYF.